Listed below are T cell receptor beta chains from one sample, sequenced in a study of CD8 T cells in ankylosing spondylitis. TCRdb re-called the 5' RACE reads with MiXCR, one entry per CDR3 protein. The table lists a few hundred thousand distinct CDR3 sequences, roughly a quarter of them singletons, with 0.61% in the top ten. Sequenced: blood, either unsorted or a sorted T cell fraction (not recorded which). The receptors were sampled from a male donor with ankylosing spondylitis or in good health (not recorded which). Both conserved end residues are part of each CDR3. D genes are given only for firm matches. Expanded clones are given a class, and other clones once, few, many or no size at all.

CDR3nt	CDR3aa	d_gene	v_gene	j_gene	abundance
TGCGCCAGCAGTGGACCAGGGTCCGGGGACGAGCAGTACTTC	CASSGPGSGDEQYF	NA	TRBV10-2	TRBJ2-7	NA
TGTGCCAGCAGTTACCTCGGCGGGGGGGCCTTGAATGAGCAGTTCTTC	CASSYLGGGALNEQFF	TRBD2	TRBV6-5	TRBJ2-1	few
TGCAGTGCCTTACTTGTCGGCGACTCCTATAATTCACCCCTCCACTTT	CSALLVGDSYNSPLHF	NA	TRBV20-1	TRBJ1-6	many
TGCAGTGCTACCTCGGACAGGGGGTTCCCCTACGAGCAGTACTTC	CSATSDRGFPYEQYF	TRBD1	TRBV20-1	TRBJ2-7	few
TGCGCCAGCAGCCAACCTGGGACAGGGAGGGAGACCCAGTACTTC	CASSQPGTGRETQYF	TRBD1	TRBV4-1	TRBJ2-5	few
TGCAGTGCTGACGGGGGGTTCACAGATACGCAGTATTTT	CSADGGFTDTQYF	TRBD2	TRBV20-1	TRBJ2-3	NA
TGTGCCAGCAGTGAACCAGGGGGCAATGAGCAGTTCTTC	CASSEPGGNEQFF	TRBD1	TRBV25-1	TRBJ2-1	few
TGTGCCAGCAGTCCTGAATCCCGCTACAATGAGCAGTTCTTC	CASSPESRYNEQFF	NA	TRBV12-3/TRBV12-4	TRBJ2-1	NA
TGTGCCAGCAGTTACTCGTGGGGGCCCGGCTCCTACGAGCAGTACTTC	CASSYSWGPGSYEQYF	NA	TRBV6-5	TRBJ2-7	few
TGCAGTGCCGGCCCCCCCTCCTACAATGAGCAGTTCTTC	CSAGPPSYNEQFF	NA	TRBV20-1	TRBJ2-1	NA
TGTGCCAGCAGCTCGCAGGGGGGTGGCACTGAAGCTTTCTTT	CASSSQGGGTEAFF	TRBD1	TRBV7-2	TRBJ1-1	many
TGCAGTGCTATGGGGTCCCCGAGCAATGAGCAGTTCTTC	CSAMGSPSNEQFF	NA	TRBV20-1	TRBJ2-1	few
TGCAGTGCCCCGAGGGCGGGGGGGGCAGATACGCAGTATTTT	CSAPRAGGADTQYF	TRBD2	TRBV20-1	TRBJ2-3	many
TGTGCCACCAGCCGCAACCTCGGAAGTTCCTACGAGCAGTACTTC	CATSRNLGSSYEQYF	NA	TRBV15	TRBJ2-7	many
TGTGCCAGCAGCCGACAGTTGCACGGCCTCTATGGCTACACCTTC	CASSRQLHGLYGYTF	NA	TRBV5-6	TRBJ1-2	NA
TGTGCCATCAGCGGGGTTAGCACAGATACGCAGTATTTT	CAISGVSTDTQYF	NA	TRBV10-3	TRBJ2-3	once
TGCAGTGCTATAGGAAATGTAGGACCCACAGATACGCAGTATTTT	CSAIGNVGPTDTQYF	NA	TRBV20-1	TRBJ2-3	NA